Listed below are T cell receptor beta chains from one sample, sequenced in a study of cytomegalovirus exposure and HLA in healthy donors. The data were produced by immunoSEQ multiplex PCR, yet TCRdb's version contains in-frame clones alone and is incomplete. The data contain more than 130,000 clones, roughly 80% of them singletons. Sequenced: PBMCs. These receptors all stem from a man aged 40-50 years in good health and CMV-seropositive. Each CDR3 is given with its conserved first and last residue. A D gene is named only where the DNA matches it firmly. The size field is filled for only some rows; it gives once, few, many or a size class.

V: TRBV18; size: .; D: TRBD2; J: TRBJ2-5; DNA: TGTGCCAGCTCACCACCGGGGATAGCGGGAGGAGAGACCCAGTACTTC; CDR3: CASSPPGIAGGETQYF
V: TRBV11-2; size: .; D: TRBD2; J: TRBJ2-3; DNA: TGTGCCAGCAGCTTAGGAAGCACTAGCGGAGGAGAGGATACGCAGTATTTT; CDR3: CASSLGSTSGGEDTQYF
V: TRBV27; size: .; D: .; J: TRBJ1-2; DNA: TGTGCCAGCAGGACCCTGGGGCAGAACTATGGCTACACCTTC; CDR3: CASRTLGQNYGYTF
V: TRBV19; size: .; D: .; J: TRBJ2-7; DNA: TGTGCCAGTAAAGGACAGTCGAGCTCCTACGAGCAGTACTTC; CDR3: CASKGQSSSYEQYF
V: TRBV5-4; size: .; D: .; J: TRBJ2-7; DNA: TGTGCCAGCAGCCCGACCACCTCCAGGGGCCCCTACGAGCAGTACTTC; CDR3: CASSPTTSRGPYEQYF
V: TRBV7-2; size: .; D: TRBD1; J: TRBJ2-7; DNA: TGTGCCAGCAGCCCGGGACAGGGGCGCGAGCAGTACTTC; CDR3: CASSPGQGREQYF
V: TRBV7-6; size: .; D: TRBD1; J: TRBJ1-1; DNA: TGTGCCAGCAGCTTGATCCGGGACAGTCTTGAAGCTTTCTTT; CDR3: CASSLIRDSLEAFF
V: TRBV6-1; size: .; D: TRBD2; J: TRBJ2-3; DNA: TGTGCCAGCAGTGAAGGCTTGGGGACTAGCGGGAGCGGTACGCAGTATTTT; CDR3: CASSEGLGTSGSGTQYF
V: TRBV7-3; size: .; D: TRBD1; J: TRBJ2-7; DNA: TGTGCCAGCAGCATAACCGGGACAGGGGGTTACGAGCAGTACTTC; CDR3: CASSITGTGGYEQYF
V: TRBV18; size: few; D: TRBD1; J: TRBJ2-6; DNA: TGTGCCAGCTCACGTCGGACAGGGAGCACTGGGGCCAACGTCCTGACTTTC; CDR3: CASSRRTGSTGANVLTF
V: TRBV9; size: .; D: TRBD1; J: TRBJ1-1; DNA: TGTGCCAGCAGCCCTAGACAGGGGAACACTGAAGCTTTCTTT; CDR3: CASSPRQGNTEAFF
V: TRBV5-1; size: once; D: TRBD2; J: TRBJ2-5; DNA: TGCGCCAGCAGCCTGGGACTAGCGGGAGCCCTAGAGACCCAGTACTTC; CDR3: CASSLGLAGALETQYF
V: TRBV6-5; size: .; D: TRBD1; J: TRBJ1-6; DNA: TGTGCCAGCAGATCCTGGGACAGGACTAATTCACCCCTCCACTTT; CDR3: CASRSWDRTNSPLHF
V: TRBV5-4; size: .; D: TRBD1; J: TRBJ2-1; DNA: TGTGCCAGCAGTTTAGGACAGGGGGCGTACAATGAGCAGTTCTTC; CDR3: CASSLGQGAYNEQFF
V: TRBV9; size: .; D: .; J: TRBJ1-1; DNA: TGTGCCAGCAGCTCCGGGACTCTAGACGCTGAAGCTTTCTTT; CDR3: CASSSGTLDAEAFF
V: TRBV7-3; size: few; D: TRBD1; J: TRBJ2-2; DNA: TGTGCCAGCAGCCCAGGGACAGGGCTGGGGACCGGGGAGCTGTTTTTT; CDR3: CASSPGTGLGTGELFF
V: TRBV6-5; size: .; D: TRBD1; J: TRBJ2-1; DNA: TGTGCCAGCTCCAAACAGGGGCATGAGCAGTTCTTC; CDR3: CASSKQGHEQFF
V: TRBV9; size: once; D: TRBD1; J: TRBJ1-5; DNA: TGTGCCAGCAGCGTAGGACAGGGGTTCAGCCAGCCCCAGCATTTT; CDR3: CASSVGQGFSQPQHF
V: TRBV5-1; size: .; D: .; J: TRBJ2-7; DNA: TGCGCCAGCAGCATAACAGGGTCGAGCTCCTACGAGCAGTACTTC; CDR3: CASSITGSSSYEQYF
V: TRBV9; size: few; D: .; J: TRBJ2-5; DNA: TGTGCCAGCAGCGTAGGTGAGGGCAGGCGGGAGACCCAGTACTTC; CDR3: CASSVGEGRRETQYF
V: TRBV6-6; size: .; D: .; J: TRBJ2-1; DNA: TGTGCCAGCAGTTACTGGGGTGCGGGTTCGGACAATGAGCAGTTCTTC; CDR3: CASSYWGAGSDNEQFF
V: TRBV27; size: .; D: .; J: TRBJ1-4; DNA: TGTGCCAGCAGTCCCTTGAGTCGAAATGAAAAACTGTTTTTT; CDR3: CASSPLSRNEKLFF
V: TRBV7-9; size: .; D: .; J: TRBJ1-1; DNA: TGTGCCAGCAGCCGTGACGCGGGGACTGAAGCTTTCTTT; CDR3: CASSRDAGTEAFF
V: TRBV5-4; size: once; D: .; J: TRBJ1-2; DNA: TGTGCCAGCACGAATTGGGGCGACTATGGCTACACCTTC; CDR3: CASTNWGDYGYTF
V: TRBV7-8; size: .; D: .; J: TRBJ2-7; DNA: TGTGCCAGCAGCGAGGCCTACGAGCAGTACTTC; CDR3: CASSEAYEQYF
V: TRBV29-1; size: .; D: TRBD1; J: TRBJ1-2; DNA: TGCAGCGTTGACCGGACAGGGGGCTATGGCTACACCTTC; CDR3: CSVDRTGGYGYTF
V: TRBV14; size: .; D: .; J: TRBJ1-2; DNA: TGTGCCAGCAGCAAAGCCGGGGGAGGCTATGGCTACACCTTC; CDR3: CASSKAGGGYGYTF
V: TRBV7-3; size: .; D: .; J: TRBJ2-3; DNA: TGTGCCAGCAGCAGGGGGGATACGCAGTATTTT; CDR3: CASSRGDTQYF
V: TRBV6-6; size: .; D: TRBD2; J: TRBJ2-1; DNA: TGTGCCAGCAGTCCCTGGGTAGCGGGAAGGGTGGATGAGCAGTTCTTC; CDR3: CASSPWVAGRVDEQFF
V: TRBV10-3; size: .; D: .; J: TRBJ2-3; DNA: TGTGCCATCAGTGAGTCCGGGGAGGGCACAGATACGCAGTATTTT; CDR3: CAISESGEGTDTQYF
V: TRBV30; size: once; D: TRBD2; J: TRBJ2-7; DNA: TGTGCCTGGAGTCCCCGCCGACTAGCGGGGGCTTGGGTGACCTACGAGCAGTACTTC; CDR3: CAWSPRRLAGAWVTYEQYF
V: TRBV4-1; size: .; D: .; J: TRBJ1-5; DNA: TGCGCCAGCAGCTCCCTATTACAGGGAAATAAGCCCCAGCATTTT; CDR3: CASSSLLQGNKPQHF
V: TRBV4-1; size: .; D: .; J: TRBJ2-7; DNA: TGCGCCAGCAGCCAAGCGGAATCACAGAACTACGAGCAGTACTTC; CDR3: CASSQAESQNYEQYF
V: TRBV5-1; size: .; D: TRBD1; J: TRBJ2-7; DNA: TGCGCCAGCAGCTGGGGGACAGGTGTTGCCTACGAGCAGTACTTC; CDR3: CASSWGTGVAYEQYF
V: TRBV27; size: few; D: TRBD2; J: TRBJ2-1; DNA: TGTGCCAGCAGTCCCCCTCCGCGGGAGGTGCAGTTCTTC; CDR3: CASSPPPREVQFF
V: TRBV30; size: once; D: .; J: TRBJ2-3; DNA: TGTGCCTGGAGTGTCGTCAGGGCCGCAGATACGCAGTATTTT; CDR3: CAWSVVRAADTQYF
V: TRBV7-2; size: .; D: .; J: TRBJ2-3; DNA: TGTGCCAGCAGCTTAGAGGCTCCTCATCGGGGCACAGATACGCAGTATTTT; CDR3: CASSLEAPHRGTDTQYF